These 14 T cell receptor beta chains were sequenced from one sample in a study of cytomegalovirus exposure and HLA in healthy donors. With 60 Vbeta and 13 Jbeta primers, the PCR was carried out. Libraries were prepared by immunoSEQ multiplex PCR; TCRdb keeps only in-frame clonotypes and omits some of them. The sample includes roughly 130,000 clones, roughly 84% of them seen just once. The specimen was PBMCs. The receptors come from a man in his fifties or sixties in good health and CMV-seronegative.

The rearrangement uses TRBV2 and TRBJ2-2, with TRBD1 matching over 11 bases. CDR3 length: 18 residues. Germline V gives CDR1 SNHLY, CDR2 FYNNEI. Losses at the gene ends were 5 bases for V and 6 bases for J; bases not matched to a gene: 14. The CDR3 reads CASSPTFGQGAPSGELFF. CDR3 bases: TGTGCCAGCAGTCCTACTTTCGGACAGGGGGCCCCTTCCGGGGAGCTGTTTTTT.

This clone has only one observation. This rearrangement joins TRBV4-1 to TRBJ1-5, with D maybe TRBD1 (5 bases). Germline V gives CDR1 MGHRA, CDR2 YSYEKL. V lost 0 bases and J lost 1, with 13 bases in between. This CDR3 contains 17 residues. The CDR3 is CASSQDSGRASNQPQHF. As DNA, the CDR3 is TGCGCCAGCAGCCAAGATTCCGGCAGGGCGAGCAATCAGCCCCAGCATTTT.

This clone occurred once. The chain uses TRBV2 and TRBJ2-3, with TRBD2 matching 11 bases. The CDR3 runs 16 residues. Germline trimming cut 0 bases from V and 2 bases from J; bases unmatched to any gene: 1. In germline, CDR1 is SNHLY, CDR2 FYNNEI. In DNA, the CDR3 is TGTGCCAGCAGTGAAGCTAGCGGGGGGGCCACAGATACGCAGTATTTT. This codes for CASSEASGGATDTQYF.

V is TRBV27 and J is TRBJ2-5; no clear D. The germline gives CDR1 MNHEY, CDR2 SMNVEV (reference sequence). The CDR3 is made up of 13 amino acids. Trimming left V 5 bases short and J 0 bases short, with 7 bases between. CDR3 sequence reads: CASSPSYQETQYF. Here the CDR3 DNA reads TGTGCCAGCAGTCCCTCGTACCAAGAGACCCAGTACTTC.

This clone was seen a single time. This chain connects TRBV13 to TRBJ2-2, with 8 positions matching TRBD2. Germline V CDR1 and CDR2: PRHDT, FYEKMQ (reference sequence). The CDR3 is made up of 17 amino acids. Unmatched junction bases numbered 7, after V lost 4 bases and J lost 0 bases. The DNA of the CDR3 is TGTGCCAGCAGCTCAATAGCGGGGCACGCGAACACCGGGGAGCTGTTTTTT. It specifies CASSSIAGHANTGELFF.

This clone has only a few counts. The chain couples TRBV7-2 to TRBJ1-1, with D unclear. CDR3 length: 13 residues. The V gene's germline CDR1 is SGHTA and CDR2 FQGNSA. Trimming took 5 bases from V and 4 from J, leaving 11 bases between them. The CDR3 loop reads CASSPVSRTEAFF. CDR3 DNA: TGTGCCAGCAGCCCCGTATCGCGCACTGAAGCTTTCTTT.

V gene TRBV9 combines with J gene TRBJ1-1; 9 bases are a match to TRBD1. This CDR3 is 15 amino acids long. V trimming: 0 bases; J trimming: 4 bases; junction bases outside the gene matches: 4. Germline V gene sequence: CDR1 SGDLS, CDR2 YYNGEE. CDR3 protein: CASSVDRTGATEAFF. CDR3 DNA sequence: TGTGCCAGCAGCGTAGACAGGACAGGGGCCACTGAAGCTTTCTTT.

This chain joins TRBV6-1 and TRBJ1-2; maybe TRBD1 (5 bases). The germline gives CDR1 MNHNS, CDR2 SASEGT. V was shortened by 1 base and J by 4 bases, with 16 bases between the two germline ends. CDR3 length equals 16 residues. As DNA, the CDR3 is TGTGCCAGCAGTGAAGATAGGAGCAGGGCTCGCTATGGCTACACCTTC. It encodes CASSEDRSRARYGYTF.

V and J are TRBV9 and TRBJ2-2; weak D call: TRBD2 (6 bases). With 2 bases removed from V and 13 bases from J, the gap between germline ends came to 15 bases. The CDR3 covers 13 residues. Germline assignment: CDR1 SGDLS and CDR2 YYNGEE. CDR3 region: CASSVVSTGALFF. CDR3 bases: TGTGCCAGCAGCGTGGTCTCAACGGGAGCGCTGTTTTTT.

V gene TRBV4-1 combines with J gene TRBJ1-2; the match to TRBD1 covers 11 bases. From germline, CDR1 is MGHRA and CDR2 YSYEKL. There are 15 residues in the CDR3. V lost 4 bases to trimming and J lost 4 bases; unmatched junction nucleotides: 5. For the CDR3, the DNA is TGCGCCAGCAGCCCGGACAGGGGGCCTATCTATGGCTACACCTTC. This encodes CASSPDRGPIYGYTF.

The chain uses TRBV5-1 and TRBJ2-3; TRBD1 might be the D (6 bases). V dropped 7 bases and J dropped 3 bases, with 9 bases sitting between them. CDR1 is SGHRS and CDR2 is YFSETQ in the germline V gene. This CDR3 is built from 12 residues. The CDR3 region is CASGDTTDTQYF. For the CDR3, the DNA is TGCGCCAGCGGGGACACTACAGATACGCAGTATTTT.

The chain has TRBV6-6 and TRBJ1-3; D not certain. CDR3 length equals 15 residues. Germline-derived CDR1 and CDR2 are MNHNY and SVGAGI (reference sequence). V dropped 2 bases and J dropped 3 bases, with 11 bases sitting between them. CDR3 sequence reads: CASSYGQVLGNTIYF. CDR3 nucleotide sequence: TGTGCCAGCAGTTACGGGCAGGTCCTTGGAAACACCATATATTTT.

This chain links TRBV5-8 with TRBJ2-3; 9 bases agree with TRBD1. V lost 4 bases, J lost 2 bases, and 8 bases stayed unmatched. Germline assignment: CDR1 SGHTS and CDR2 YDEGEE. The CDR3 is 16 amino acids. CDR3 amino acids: CASSRQGVYITDTQYF. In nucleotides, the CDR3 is TGTGCCAGCAGCAGACAGGGGGTTTATATCACAGATACGCAGTATTTT. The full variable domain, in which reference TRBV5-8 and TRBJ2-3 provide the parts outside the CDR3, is EAGVTQSPTHLIKTRGQQATLRCSPISGHTSVYWYQQALGLGLQFLLWYDEGEERNRGNFPPRFSGRQFPNYSSELNVNALELEDSALYLCASSRQGVYITDTQYFGPGTRLTVL.

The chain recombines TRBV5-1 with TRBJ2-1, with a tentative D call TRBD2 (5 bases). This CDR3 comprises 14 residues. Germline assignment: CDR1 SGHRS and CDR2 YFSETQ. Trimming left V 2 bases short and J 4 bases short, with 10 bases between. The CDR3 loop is CASSFETTYNEQFF. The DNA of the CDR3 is TGCGCCAGCAGCTTTGAGACTACATACAATGAGCAGTTCTTC.